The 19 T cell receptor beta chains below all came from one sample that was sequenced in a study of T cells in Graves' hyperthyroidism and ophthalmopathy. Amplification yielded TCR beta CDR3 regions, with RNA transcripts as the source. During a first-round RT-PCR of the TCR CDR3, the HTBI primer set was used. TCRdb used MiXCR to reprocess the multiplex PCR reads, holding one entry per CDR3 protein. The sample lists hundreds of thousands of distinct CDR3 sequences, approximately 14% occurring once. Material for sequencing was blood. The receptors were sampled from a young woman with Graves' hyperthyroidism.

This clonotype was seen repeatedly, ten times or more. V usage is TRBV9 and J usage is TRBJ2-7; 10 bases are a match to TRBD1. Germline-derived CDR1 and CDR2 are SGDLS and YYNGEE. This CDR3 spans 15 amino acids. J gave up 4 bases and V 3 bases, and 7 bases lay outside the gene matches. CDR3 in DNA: TGTGCCAGCAGCGCCGGGGACAGGGGTTCGTACGAGCAGTACTTC. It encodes CASSAGDRGSYEQYF.

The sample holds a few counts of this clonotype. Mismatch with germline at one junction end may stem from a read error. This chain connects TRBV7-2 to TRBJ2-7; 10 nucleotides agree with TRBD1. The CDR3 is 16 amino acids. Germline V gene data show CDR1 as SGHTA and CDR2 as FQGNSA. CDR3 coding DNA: TGTGCCAGCACCTTAAGGTGGGACAGGGGTCCCTACGAGCAGTACTTC. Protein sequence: CASTLRWDRGPYEQYF. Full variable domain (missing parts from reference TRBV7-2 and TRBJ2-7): GAGVSQSPSNKVTEKGKDVELRCDPISGHTALYWYRQSLGQGLEFLIYFQGNSAPDKSGLPSDRFSAERTGGSVSTLTIQRTQQEDSAVYLCASTLRWDRGPYEQYFGPGTRLTVT.

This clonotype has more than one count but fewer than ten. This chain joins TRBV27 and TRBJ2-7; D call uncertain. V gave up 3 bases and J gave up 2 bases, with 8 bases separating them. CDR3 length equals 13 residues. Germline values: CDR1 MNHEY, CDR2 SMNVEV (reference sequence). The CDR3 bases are TGTGCCAGCAGTTTCCTTAGCCCCTACGAGCAGTACTTC. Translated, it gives CASSFLSPYEQYF.

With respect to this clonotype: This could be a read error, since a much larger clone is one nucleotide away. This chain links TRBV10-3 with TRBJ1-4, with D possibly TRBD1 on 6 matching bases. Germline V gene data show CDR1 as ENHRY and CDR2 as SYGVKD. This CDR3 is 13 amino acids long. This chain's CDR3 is CATSEWGREKLFF. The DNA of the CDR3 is TGTGCCACCAGTGAGTGGGGGCGAGAAAAACTGTTTTTT.

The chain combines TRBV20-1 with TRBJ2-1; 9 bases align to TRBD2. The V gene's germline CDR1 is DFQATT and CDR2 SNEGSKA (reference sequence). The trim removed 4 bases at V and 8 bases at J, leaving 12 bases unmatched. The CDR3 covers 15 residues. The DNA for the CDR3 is TGCAGTGCTACCCTGGGGACTAGCCCTACCCATGAGCAGTTCTTC. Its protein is CSATLGTSPTHEQFF.

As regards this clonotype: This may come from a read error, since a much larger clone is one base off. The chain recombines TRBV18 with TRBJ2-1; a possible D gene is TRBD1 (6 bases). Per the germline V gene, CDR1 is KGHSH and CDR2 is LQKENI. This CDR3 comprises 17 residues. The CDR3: CAGSPPVVSGVEGEQFF. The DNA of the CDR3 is TGTGCCGGCTCACCACCTGTAGTATCAGGGGTGGAAGGTGAGCAGTTCTTC. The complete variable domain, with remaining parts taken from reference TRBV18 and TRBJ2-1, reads NAGVMQNPRHLVRRRGQEARLRCSPMKGHSHVYWYRQLPEEGLKFMVYLQKENIIDESGMPKERFSAEFPKEGPSILRIQQVVRGDSAAYFCAGSPPVVSGVEGEQFFGPGTRLTVL.

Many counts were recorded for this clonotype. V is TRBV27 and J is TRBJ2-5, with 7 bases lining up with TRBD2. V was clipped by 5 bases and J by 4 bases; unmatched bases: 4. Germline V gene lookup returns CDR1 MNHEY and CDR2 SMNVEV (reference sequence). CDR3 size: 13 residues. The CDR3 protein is CASSASGGETQYF. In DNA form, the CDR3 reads TGTGCCAGCAGTGCTTCGGGAGGAGAGACCCAGTACTTC.

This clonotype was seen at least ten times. This CDR3 is CASSYRAWDSSEKLFF. The CDR3 coding sequence is TGTGCCAGCAGTTACCGCGCCTGGGACAGCAGCGAAAAACTGTTTTTT. The V gene is TRBV12-3 or TRBV12-4, the J gene TRBJ1-4, with 7 bases lining up with TRBD1. V shed 4 bases, J shed 8 bases, and the junction held 13 bases outside the gene matches. The CDR3 extends over 16 amino acids.

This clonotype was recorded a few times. DNA for the CDR3: TGTGCCAGCAGTTTTGCTGGAAACACCATATATTTT. Translation: CASSFAGNTIYF. The V gene is TRBV12-3 or TRBV12-4, the J gene TRBJ1-3, with D uncertain. The length of the CDR3 is 12 residues. V was clipped by 3 bases and J by 2 bases, with 2 bases between them.

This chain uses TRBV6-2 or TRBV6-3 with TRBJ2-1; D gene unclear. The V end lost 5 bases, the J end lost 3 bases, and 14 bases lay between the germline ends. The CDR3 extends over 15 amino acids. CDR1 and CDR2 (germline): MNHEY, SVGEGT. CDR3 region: CASSNTRGVYNEQFF. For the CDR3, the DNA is TGTGCCAGCAGTAATACCCGCGGCGTCTACAATGAGCAGTTCTTC.

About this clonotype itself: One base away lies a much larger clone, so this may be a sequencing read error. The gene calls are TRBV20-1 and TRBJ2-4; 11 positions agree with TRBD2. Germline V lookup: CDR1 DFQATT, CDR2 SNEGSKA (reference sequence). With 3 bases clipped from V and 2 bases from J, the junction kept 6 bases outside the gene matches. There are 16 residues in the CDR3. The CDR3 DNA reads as TGCAGTGCTAGTCCACTAGCGGGAGTGTCCAAAAACATTCAGTACTTC. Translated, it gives CSASPLAGVSKNIQYF.

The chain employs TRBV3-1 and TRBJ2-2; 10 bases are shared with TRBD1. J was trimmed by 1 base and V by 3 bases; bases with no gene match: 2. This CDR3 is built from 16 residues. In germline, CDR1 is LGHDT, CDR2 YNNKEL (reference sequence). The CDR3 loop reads CASSQDRGWNTGELFF. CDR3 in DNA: TGTGCCAGCAGCCAGGACAGGGGGTGGAACACCGGGGAGCTGTTTTTT.

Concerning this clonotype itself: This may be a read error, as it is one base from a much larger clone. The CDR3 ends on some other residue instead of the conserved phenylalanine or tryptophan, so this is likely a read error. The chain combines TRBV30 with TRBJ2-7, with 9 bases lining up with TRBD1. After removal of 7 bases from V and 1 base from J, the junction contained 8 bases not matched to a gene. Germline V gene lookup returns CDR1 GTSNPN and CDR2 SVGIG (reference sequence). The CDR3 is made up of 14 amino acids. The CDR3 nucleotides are TGTGCCTTAAACCGGGACAGGGCATCCTACGAGCAGTACTTG. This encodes CALNRDRASYEQYL.

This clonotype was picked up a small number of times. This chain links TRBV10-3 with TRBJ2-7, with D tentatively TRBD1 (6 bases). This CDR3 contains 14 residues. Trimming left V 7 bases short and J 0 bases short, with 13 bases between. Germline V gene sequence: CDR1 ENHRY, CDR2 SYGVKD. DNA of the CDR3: TGTGCCATCACCTCAGGGGTCATCTCCTACGAGCAGTACTTC. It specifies CAITSGVISYEQYF.

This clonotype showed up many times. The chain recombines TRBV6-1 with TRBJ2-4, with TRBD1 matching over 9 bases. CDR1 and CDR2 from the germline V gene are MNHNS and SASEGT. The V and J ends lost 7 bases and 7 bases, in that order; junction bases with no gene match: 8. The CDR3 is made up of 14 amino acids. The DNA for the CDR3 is TGTGCCAGCAAAACCGGACAGGGGAGGAACATTCAGTACTTC. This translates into CASKTGQGRNIQYF.

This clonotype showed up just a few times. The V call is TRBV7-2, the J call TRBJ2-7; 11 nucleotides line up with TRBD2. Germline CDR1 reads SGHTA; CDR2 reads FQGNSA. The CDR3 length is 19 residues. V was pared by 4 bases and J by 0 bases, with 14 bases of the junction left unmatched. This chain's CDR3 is CASSSGTSGPRRSSYEQYF. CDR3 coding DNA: TGTGCCAGCAGCTCGGGGACTAGCGGTCCGAGAAGAAGCTCCTACGAGCAGTACTTC.

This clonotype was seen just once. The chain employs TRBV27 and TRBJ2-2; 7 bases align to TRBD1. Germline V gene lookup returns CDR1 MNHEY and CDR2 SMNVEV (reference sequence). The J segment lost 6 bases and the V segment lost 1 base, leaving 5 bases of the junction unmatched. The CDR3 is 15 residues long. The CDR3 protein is CASSLYRGGAGELFF. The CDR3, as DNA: TGTGCCAGCAGTTTATACAGGGGTGGGGCCGGGGAGCTGTTTTTT.

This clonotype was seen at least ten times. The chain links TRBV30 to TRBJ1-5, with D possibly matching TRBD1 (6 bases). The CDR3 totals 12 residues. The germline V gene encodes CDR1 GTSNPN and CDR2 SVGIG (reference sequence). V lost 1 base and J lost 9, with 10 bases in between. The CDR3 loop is CAWSAGVGPQHF. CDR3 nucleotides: TGTGCCTGGAGTGCAGGGGTCGGGCCCCAGCATTTT.

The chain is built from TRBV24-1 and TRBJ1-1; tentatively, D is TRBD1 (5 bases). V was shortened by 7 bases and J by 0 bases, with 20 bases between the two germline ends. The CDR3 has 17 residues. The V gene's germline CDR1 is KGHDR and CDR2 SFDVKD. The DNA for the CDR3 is TGTGCCACCAGGGGCCCGGGAGGGAGGGGTATGAACACTGAAGCTTTCTTT. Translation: CATRGPGGRGMNTEAFF.